Each of the 6 T cell receptor beta chains below was sequenced from the same sample in a study of shared clonotypes between healthy human individuals. The table came from immunoSEQ multiplex PCR; TCRdb's copy has only in-frame clones and leaves some out. Of fewer than 1.8 million clones in the sample, around 98.5% are singletons; the top ten hold around 0.33%. The sequencing input was naive CD4+ T cells sorted from blood. Regarding subset: CD45RA+ positively selected. These receptor sequences come from a young man in good health.

The J gene is TRBJ2-6, the V gene TRBV5-1; TRBD2 might be the D (5 bases). The CDR3 sequence is 16 residues long. CDR1 is SGHRS, CDR2 YFSETQ, per germline. V was cut by 4 bases and J by 0 bases, with 11 bases left in between. This CDR3 reads CASSPNGLSGANVLTF. The CDR3 bases are TGCGCCAGCAGCCCGAACGGACTCTCTGGGGCCAACGTCCTGACTTTC.

The chain combines TRBV9 with TRBJ2-1, with 16 bases aligning to TRBD2. V shed 0 bases and J 8 bases; nucleotides not matched to a gene: 8. The CDR3 covers 18 residues. Germline loops: CDR1 SGDLS, CDR2 YYNGEE. This CDR3 is CASSVDPGLAGGRDEQFF. For the CDR3, the DNA is TGTGCCAGCAGCGTAGATCCGGGACTAGCGGGAGGGCGCGATGAGCAGTTCTTC. The full variable domain, with the rest looked up from reference TRBV9 and TRBJ2-1, is DSGVTQTPKHLITATGQRVTLRCSPRSGDLSVYWYQQSLDQGLQFLIQYYNGEERAKGNILERFSAQQFPDLHSELNLSSLELGDSALYFCASSVDPGLAGGRDEQFFGPGTRLTVL.

This rearrangement joins TRBV15 to TRBJ1-2; D gene unclear. Looked up from germline, CDR1 is LNHNV and CDR2 is YYDKDF (reference sequence). Deletions cut 3 bases from V and 6 bases from J, with 8 bases between. The CDR3 runs to 12 residues. CDR3 residues: CATSRSRDGYTF. The CDR3 region has the DNA TGTGCCACCAGCAGGTCAAGGGATGGCTACACCTTC.

The chain is built from TRBV19 and TRBJ2-6, with 9 bases identical to TRBD2. With 7 bases clipped from V and 1 base from J, the junction kept 8 bases outside the gene matches. This CDR3 has 17 residues. The germline CDR1 and CDR2 sequences are LNHDA and SQIVND (reference sequence). CDR3 coding DNA: TGTGCCAGTACCCATAGCGGGAGATCATCTGGGGCCAACGTCCTGACTTTC. Protein sequence: CASTHSGRSSGANVLTF.

The chain joins TRBV6-1 to TRBJ2-3, with 10 positions matching TRBD2. The J segment lost 3 bases and the V segment lost 4 bases, leaving 7 bases of the junction unmatched. CDR1 and CDR2 from the germline V gene are MNHNS and SASEGT. This CDR3 is 16 amino acids long. The CDR3 region is CASSGWTSGGTDTQYF. CDR3 DNA: TGTGCCAGCAGTGGCTGGACTAGCGGAGGAACAGATACGCAGTATTTT.

This chain links TRBV7-9 with TRBJ2-1, with TRBD2 matching 14 bases. CDR1 SEHNR and CDR2 FQNEAQ come from the germline V gene (reference sequence). The CDR3 has 14 residues. V lost 0 bases to trimming and J lost 13 bases; unmatched junction nucleotides: 2. The CDR3 loop reads CASSLAGLAGGQFF. CDR3 sequence (DNA): TGTGCCAGCAGCTTAGCCGGACTAGCGGGAGGACAGTTCTTC.